These T cell receptor beta chains were read from a single sample in a study of blood T cell repertoires in COVID-19. Sequencing used immunoSEQ multiplex PCR; TCRdb keeps in-frame clones, though not all of them. The sample lists approximately 170,000 clones; roughly 90% were seen once. The source material was peripheral blood. These receptors were taken from a woman in her sixties with COVID-19, enrolled during active disease. Both conserved end residues are part of each CDR3.

v_call	j_call	cdr3_aa
TRBV4-1	TRBJ2-7	CASSQEGTSVRYEQYF
TRBV10-3	TRBJ1-4	CAITGSTNEKLFF
TRBV27	TRBJ1-1	CASSLWSGVGMNTEAFF
TRBV16	TRBJ2-7	CASSLNAGYEQYF
TRBV20-1	TRBJ2-7	CSASGQGGYEQYF
TRBV6-5	TRBJ1-5	CASSTGLGGNQPQHF
TRBV15	TRBJ2-3	CATSRDLRGHTDTQYF
TRBV15	TRBJ1-5	CATSPGNQPQHF
TRBV9	TRBJ2-3	CASSVEGHSTDTQYF
TRBV11-2	TRBJ1-6	CASSSTTGGSSPLHF
TRBV18	TRBJ1-5	CASSPPGQTYQPQHF
TRBV28	TRBJ2-1	CASSLALSYNEQFF
TRBV5-1	TRBJ1-2	CASSQQGSNYGYTF
TRBV18	TRBJ1-3	CASSRQGGNTIYF
TRBV9	TRBJ2-2	CASSTPLGGTGELFF
TRBV7-6	TRBJ1-1	CASSWRGNTEAFF
TRBV25-1	TRBJ1-5	CASSEPGQGQNQPQHF
TRBV7-9	TRBJ1-4	CASSYPPGGSGEKLFF
TRBV6-5	TRBJ1-1	CASIYRGGTEAFF
TRBV4-3	TRBJ1-6	CASSQGGHRASPLHF
TRBV9	TRBJ2-6	CASSIRGLGANVLTF
TRBV29-1	TRBJ2-7	CSVGQGSHEQYF
TRBV28	TRBJ1-5	CASISGTGGYQPQHF
TRBV11-3	TRBJ1-2	CASSFPGQGASGYTF